This T cell receptor (beta chain) was sequenced during a study of Graves' ophthalmopathy and Graves' hyperthyroidism. General study points: The authors also found most expanded thyroid clonotypes above 0.001 frequency in blood.

V lost 5 bases to trimming and J lost 7 bases, with 15 bases between them. CDR1 and CDR2 (germline): PRHDT, FYEKMQ (reference sequence). The CDR3 is 13 amino acids. The table lists this clonotype with a few counts. Its specificity is not known. Having ophthalmopathy, the donors showed moderate-to-severe activity, CAS ≥3 and NOSPECS ≥4, with disease lasting under 3 months. Other autoimmune diseases, uncontrolled infections, pregnancy or lactation ruled patients out of participation. Using RNA transcripts, the TCR beta CDR3 regions were amplified. Second-round multiplex PCR came after a first-round RT-PCR that employed HTBI primers. TCRdb used MiXCR to reprocess the multiplex PCR reads, holding one entry per CDR3 protein. In the table there are about half a million distinct CDR3 sequences, approximately 15% of which are singletons.

This TCR was sampled from a woman younger than 45 with Graves' ophthalmopathy. The sample consisted of blood. The rearrangement uses TRBV13 and TRBJ2-7; D is possibly TRBD2 (5 bases). CDR3 in DNA: TGTGCCAGCAGCCCCCAGGTATCGGGGGAGCAGTACTTC. Amino acid sequence: CASSPQVSGEQYF.